The 8 T cell receptor beta chains in this list originate from one sample, sequenced in a study of OX40 agonist ivuxolimab in advanced cancers. Data came from immunoSEQ multiplex PCR; TCRdb stores just in-frame clones and leaves some out. The sample lists 25,000 to 35,000 clones, about 86% seen once, with about 30% in the top ten. This material consisted of CD4+ or CD8+ T cells sorted from blood, taken in a trial of the OX40 agonist ivuxolimab. Receptor source: an adult with an advanced solid tumor such as melanoma, head and neck, liver or kidney cancer.

This clone was found a few times. The chain has TRBV27 and TRBJ1-5; D not certain. CDR1 is MNHEY and CDR2 is SMNVEV in the germline V gene (reference sequence). This CDR3 comprises 13 residues. V lost 5 bases and J lost 1, with 6 bases in between. The CDR3 nucleotides read TGTGCCAGCAGTGCATACAGCAATCAGCCCCAGCATTTT. It codes for CASSAYSNQPQHF.

The chain recombines TRBV19 with TRBJ2-1; 7 bases fit TRBD1. V lost 3 bases and J lost 5; bases outside the gene matches: 7. The CDR3 is 15 amino acids. Germline V gene data show CDR1 as LNHDA and CDR2 as SQIVND (reference sequence). The CDR3 nucleotides are TGTGCCAGTAGTATGGGGCCCGGGACAGACAATGAGCAGTTCTTC. Translated, it gives CASSMGPGTDNEQFF.

V is TRBV10-1 and J is TRBJ2-5; 7 bases map to TRBD2. Germline V lookup: CDR1 WNHNN, CDR2 SYGVQD (reference sequence). This CDR3 contains 15 residues. After removal of 5 bases from V and 0 bases from J, the junction contained 6 bases not matched to a gene. CDR3 coding DNA: TGCGCCAGCAGTACCTTCGGGGGGTACCAAGAGACCCAGTACTTC. Translating gives CASSTFGGYQETQYF.

The chain is built from TRBV28 and TRBJ2-7, with 10 bases fitting TRBD1. With V trimmed by 5 bases and J by 5 bases, 9 bases remained unmatched. Looked up from germline, CDR1 is MDHEN and CDR2 is SYDVKM. The CDR3 is made up of 15 amino acids. For the CDR3, the DNA is TGTGCCAGCAGTCCTACCGGGACAGGGGTCCACGAGCAGTACTTC. Translated: CASSPTGTGVHEQYF.

This chain joins TRBV5-1 and TRBJ2-4; no clear D. The CDR3 has 16 residues. Per the germline V gene, CDR1 is SGHRS and CDR2 is YFSETQ. Trimming shortened V by 0 bases and J by 0 bases, and 10 bases separated the two germline ends. The CDR3 is CASSLEAVLAKNIQYF. CDR3 DNA: TGCGCCAGCAGCTTGGAGGCGGTGCTAGCCAAAAACATTCAGTACTTC.

The V gene is TRBV4-1, the J gene TRBJ2-3; TRBD2 agrees at 10 bases. The junction had 9 bases not matched to a gene; V was cut back by 0 bases and J by 3 bases. Germline V gene data show CDR1 as MGHRA and CDR2 as YSYEKL. The CDR3 sequence is 18 residues long. CDR3 bases: TGCGCCAGCAGCCAAGATCCCCCCTTAGCGGGGGGAACAGATACGCAGTATTTT. Translated, it gives CASSQDPPLAGGTDTQYF.

The CDR3 region has the DNA TGTGCCATCAGTGAGTCGACAGGGAACACTGAAGCTTTCTTT. Protein: CAISESTGNTEAFF. The chain uses TRBV10-3 and TRBJ1-1; possibly TRBD1 for D (6 bases). The germline V gene encodes CDR1 ENHRY and CDR2 SYGVKD. Trimming stripped 0 bases from V and 1 base from J, with 6 bases between. The CDR3 sequence is 14 residues long.

This clone was seen more than once but under ten times. The chain combines TRBV9 with TRBJ2-7; the match to TRBD2 covers 7 bases. CDR3 length equals 15 residues. The J segment lost 0 bases and the V segment lost 2 bases, leaving 5 bases of the junction unmatched. The germline V gene encodes CDR1 SGDLS and CDR2 YYNGEE. The CDR3 nucleotides are TGTGCCAGCAGCGTCATAGCGGGCCCCTCCTACGAGCAGTACTTC. Its translation is CASSVIAGPSYEQYF.